This T cell receptor (beta chain) emerged from a study of CD8+ T cells in alopecia areata. Overall study results and limits: Tofacitinib significantly decreased scalp clonality and expanded CD8+ clones among top 100.

Stated treatment: oral pan-JAK inhibitor, 5-10 mg twice daily. As concerns this clone: Its antigen is currently unknown.

The V gene's germline CDR1 is MNHEY and CDR2 SVGAGI. Trimming took 6 bases from V and 7 from J, leaving 15 bases between them. The CDR3 has 13 amino acids. Once RNA had been extracted, it was reverse transcribed into cDNA to act as the sequencing template. This table comes from immunoSEQ multiplex PCR, and its TCRdb copy is limited to in-frame clones, with some not included. This table holds about 200,000 clones, 58% found once. This receptor was taken from a human donor with alopecia areata. The chain combines TRBV6-5 with TRBJ2-5; no clear D. The material sequenced was CD4+ T cells sorted from blood, taken at week 24, from a patient treated with tofacitinib. In DNA, the CDR3 is TGTGCCAGCAGACCACCTTCCGGGCGGACCCAGTACTTC. Translated: CASRPPSGRTQYF.